The clone carrying this T cell receptor beta chain has just one count. The antigen is undetermined. V trimming: 3 bases; J trimming: 3 bases; junction bases outside the gene matches: 3. The germline V gene encodes CDR1 MNHNS and CDR2 SASEGT. The CDR3 is made up of 14 amino acids. This sample is drawn from a study of graft-versus-host responses after intestinal transplantation. Turning to the study itself: Each transplant was multivisceral, liver-intestinal, or isolated intestinal.

Study-wide results and caveats: Ileal or blood samples showed some GvH clones first, and such clones were also found in recipient marrow. Individuals who had graft-donor T cell macrochimerism had allografts that showed high graft-versus-host to host-versus-graft clonal ratios.

Measured with immunoSEQ multiplex PCR; TCRdb has only the in-frame clones, and not every one. The sample lists roughly 99,000 clones, about 82% occurring once. The specimen comprised PBMCs, sampled 255 days after intestinal transplant. The TCR was taken from a human patient who received an intestinal transplant, so some T cells may come from the graft donor. The V and J genes are TRBV6-1 and TRBJ2-5; TRBD2 matches 8 bases. CDR3 coding DNA: TGTGCCAGCAGTGAGGGACTAGTAGAAGAGACCCAGTACTTC. It is translated as CASSEGLVEETQYF.